This TCR beta chain was sequenced during a study of blood T cell repertoires in COVID-19. Generated by immunoSEQ multiplex PCR, the TCRdb table keeps only in-frame clones and is missing some. The repertoire holds about 170,000 clones, with around 87% as singletons. The germline gives CDR1 MDHEN, CDR2 SYDVKM. V lost 6 bases, J lost 7 bases, and 9 bases stayed unmatched. The CDR3 loop spans 15 amino acids. This receptor was obtained from a woman aged 80 or over with COVID-19, enrolled during active disease. What was sequenced was peripheral blood. The genes are TRBV28 and TRBJ1-5; the match to TRBD1 covers 10 bases. In nucleotides, the CDR3 is TGTGCCAGCAGATGGGACAGGGGACAGTGGCAGCCCCAGCATTTT. This gives the protein CASRWDRGQWQPQHF.